This T cell receptor (beta chain) was observed in a study of PD-1 blockade in classical Hodgkin lymphoma (dated by TCRdb to about 2020). Notes on the research overall: Nivolumab dosing was 3 mg/kg intravenously every 2 weeks, continuing until either disease progression or unacceptable toxicity. A peripheral blood immune signature of response to PD-1 blockade in classical Hodgkin lymphoma was defined using TCR beta sequencing and CyTOF. The research as a whole found: Diversity was lower in patients who began nivolumab less than 1 year after ASCT, so these patients were left out of later analyses to avoid confounding by immune reconstitution. The study covered only a single clinical trial cohort, and the causes of the repertoire differences, possibly disease activity or prior therapy, were still not defined. Baseline TCR diversity was reported to be lower in newly diagnosed patients than in healthy donors and to be lower still in relapsed/refractory patients. Trial patients achieving complete response had baseline diversity similar to newly diagnosed patients, whereas partial responders and progressors had significantly lower diversity. A significant rise by C4D1 was seen in CD4+ but not CD8+ TCR diversity (p=0.0027 vs p=0.16), with the rise being most apparent in complete responders (p=0.02).

Comments on this clone: This clone's antigen is unknown. Base qualities are not at hand, and no much larger clone is one base apart.

The time point label, read with the paper, signifies: cycle 1 day 1 (C1D1), immediately before nivolumab initiation. Every trial patient had relapsed after autologous stem cell transplantation, and cohorts A, B and C differed in prior brentuximab vedotin exposure. The trial cohort included 50 or so patients with relapsed/refractory classical Hodgkin lymphoma, and each patient had a best overall response of complete response, partial response or progressive disease. Trial patients were treated with single-agent nivolumab in the multi-cohort phase II CheckMate 205 trial. An independent review committee assessed best overall response using the 2007 International Working Group response criteria. Trial PBMCs were obtained immediately prior to nivolumab initiation (C1D1) and on therapy at cycle 2 day 1 and cycle 4 day 1. Peripheral blood was collected in 8 mL Vacutainer Cell Preparation Tubes, from which PBMCs were isolated by centrifugation and then cryopreserved.

Trimming takes 6 bases from V and 2 bases from J, and the germline ends sit 10 bases apart. According to the germline V gene (reference sequence), CDR1 reads MNHEY and CDR2 reads SMNVEV. The CDR3 sequence holds 13 residues, the cysteine and phenylalanine included. The retained sequence is limited to the CDR3, 39 bases, with the frame set at the first base. Genomic DNA was isolated using the Qiagen DNeasy kit from unsorted PBMCs as well as from negatively selected CD4+ and CD8+ fractions. Using primers that anneal to V and J segments, immunoSEQ multiplex PCR amplified the TCR beta CDR3 regions. A synthetic immune receptor repertoire was used to minimize amplification bias, and any residual bias was removed computationally once sequencing was done. Per the authors' processing: Custom Python scripts were used to quantify repertoire diversity as the Shannon entropy index. Unsorted, CD4+ and CD8+ repertoires were analyzed separately, except for combined analyses in which CD4+ and CD8+ sequences were merged in silico. A clone was considered expanded if an increase in frequency of at least 2-fold after treatment relative to C1D1 was found, and a pseudocount of 0.5 was applied to clones undetected at baseline. Clones with 0 or 1 copy at C1D1 were defined as singleton clones, while clones with 2 or more copies were defined as non-singleton clones. By matching protein sequences in sorted samples from the same patient, clones expanded in unsorted samples were annotated as CD4+, CD8+ or unknown. Diversity changes from C1D1 to C4D1 were tested in paired samples using Wilcoxon tests. TCRdb took over this immuneACCESS table, retaining in-frame rearrangements with V and J assigned. Such tables are incomplete; in checked studies, under half of the missing clones stem from an unresolved V gene, and the remainder is unexplained. V and J calls and clone size follow that table, whereas D and trimming were derived from the DNA. The sample data list 9,000 to 10,000 clones, and 90% to 95% of these were observed just once. The top ten constitute roughly 13% of the sample.

The chain is made from TRBV27 and TRBJ1-1; the D gene cannot be resolved reliably. The sequence was obtained from a human donor with classical Hodgkin lymphoma. The material sequenced was peripheral blood mononuclear cells (PBMCs), taken at baseline. DNA sequence: TGTGCCAGCAGCCCCTACGACAACACTGAAGCTTTCTTT. Its amino acids are CASSPYDNTEAFF.